Following are 9 T cell receptor beta chains from one sample sequenced in a study of identical twins. TCRdb processed the 5' RACE reads anew with MiXCR; each CDR3 protein has one entry. The sample shows about 520,000 distinct CDR3 sequences, 22% of them seen only once. This same sample was also part of a study on T cells expressing NK-cell markers.

Sequenced sample: CD4+ T cells sorted from blood. The origin of the receptors is a woman between 18 and 29 years old in good health.

The table lists this clonotype with a few counts. This chain links TRBV12-3 or TRBV12-4 with TRBJ2-3; 10 nucleotides match TRBD1. The CDR3 runs to 17 residues. Trimming at V came to 0 bases and at J to 2 bases, leaving 5 bases not matched to a gene. For the CDR3, the DNA is TGTGCCAGCAGTTTAGCTGGGACAGGGGCATTCACAGATACGCAGTATTTT. Encoded protein: CASSLAGTGAFTDTQYF.

The table lists this clonotype with a few counts. This chain joins TRBV5-1 and TRBJ2-7, with 7 nucleotides matching TRBD1. J lost 3 bases, V lost 6 bases, and 12 bases had no gene match. The CDR3 loop spans 15 amino acids. The germline CDR1 and CDR2 sequences are SGHRS and YFSETQ. This CDR3 is CASTKSGTDYYEQYF. CDR3 nucleotide sequence: TGCGCCAGCACCAAATCCGGGACAGACTACTACGAGCAGTACTTC.

V usage is TRBV7-6 and J usage is TRBJ2-3, with 8 bases that match TRBD2. The junction had 9 bases not matched to a gene; V was cut back by 1 base and J by 6 bases. The CDR3 extends over 16 amino acids. Per the germline V gene, CDR1 is SGHVS and CDR2 is FNYEAQ. The CDR3 sequence: CASSLGSGGARDTQYF. CDR3 coding DNA: TGTGCCAGCAGCTTAGGGTCCGGGGGGGCCAGGGATACGCAGTATTTT.

This clonotype has ten or more counts. The chain employs TRBV12-3 or TRBV12-4 and TRBJ1-1; no definite D call. V lost 7 bases and J 6 bases, leaving 12 bases between the germline ends. CDR3 length: 12 residues. The CDR3 bases are TGTGCCAGCACCAGAACTGGCGCTGAAGCTTTCTTT. Protein: CASTRTGAEAFF.

In its sample, this clonotype was seen a few times. The chain combines TRBV10-3 with TRBJ2-7; D possibly matches TRBD1 or TRBD2 (5 bases each). The CDR3 consists of 13 residues. Germline loops: CDR1 ENHRY, CDR2 SYGVKD. The ends were cut back, 3 bases at V and 5 bases at J, with 11 bases in the middle. DNA of the CDR3: TGTGCCATCAGTGATGGGGCGCGGGACGAGCAGTACTTC. Its protein is CAISDGARDEQYF.

This clonotype was seen repeatedly, ten times or more. The V and J genes are TRBV12-3 or TRBV12-4 and TRBJ2-1; no firm D call. The CDR3 totals 15 residues. With 5 bases removed from V and 0 bases from J, the gap between germline ends came to 11 bases. CDR3 in amino acids: CASSPRSSSYNEQFF. In nucleotides, the CDR3 is TGTGCCAGCAGTCCTAGGTCGAGCTCCTACAATGAGCAGTTCTTC.

V usage is TRBV12-5 and J usage is TRBJ1-2; D possibly corresponds to TRBD1 (6 bases). The CDR3 is made up of 11 amino acids. V dropped 6 bases and J dropped 7 bases, with 9 bases sitting between them. CDR1 is LGHNT and CDR2 is FRNRAP in the germline V gene. CDR3 loop: CASGGQGGYTF. CDR3 sequence (DNA): TGTGCTAGTGGGGGACAAGGTGGCTACACCTTC.

The CDR3 nucleotides are TGTGCCAGCAGCCTACTTCGGGCAGATACGCAGTATTTT. Protein product: CASSLLRADTQYF. The rearrangement joins TRBV7-9 to TRBJ2-3; D ambiguous. Trimming took 5 bases from V and 4 from J, leaving 10 bases between them. The CDR3 is made up of 13 amino acids. Germline loops: CDR1 SEHNR, CDR2 FQNEAQ (reference sequence).

This chain uses TRBV7-9 with TRBJ2-1; D uncertain. Trimming removed 10 bases at V and 4 bases at J, with 14 bases between. The CDR3 spans 13 residues. Germline CDR1 SEHNR, CDR2 FQNEAQ (reference sequence). The CDR3: CATLGRGYNEQFF. The CDR3 region has the DNA TGTGCCACCCTCGGCCGTGGGTACAATGAGCAGTTCTTC.